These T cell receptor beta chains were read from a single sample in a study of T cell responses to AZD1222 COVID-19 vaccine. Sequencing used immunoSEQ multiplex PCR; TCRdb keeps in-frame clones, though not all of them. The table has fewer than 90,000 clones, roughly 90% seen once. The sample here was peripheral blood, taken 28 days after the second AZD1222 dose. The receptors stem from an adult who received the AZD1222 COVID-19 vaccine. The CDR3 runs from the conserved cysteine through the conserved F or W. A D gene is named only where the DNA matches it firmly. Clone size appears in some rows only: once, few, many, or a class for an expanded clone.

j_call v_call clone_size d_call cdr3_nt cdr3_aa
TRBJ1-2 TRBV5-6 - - TGTGCCAGCAGCTTGGGGGCAGTCGGTGGAGGCTACACCTTC CASSLGAVGGGYTF
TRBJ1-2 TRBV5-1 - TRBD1 TGCGCCAGCAGAACGACAGGGGTCAATGGCTACACCTTC CASRTTGVNGYTF
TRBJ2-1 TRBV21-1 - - TGTGCCAGCAAGCAGGGGGCCGGCAATGAGCAGTTCTTC CASKQGAGNEQFF
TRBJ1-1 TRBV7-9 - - TGTGCCAGCAGCATGGGCGGCCTGGAGGGATTACGTTCTTTT CASSMGGLEGLRSF
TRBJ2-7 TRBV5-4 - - TGTGCCAGCAGCCGGGGCAGGGGAGCTACCTACGAGCAGTACTTC CASSRGRGATYEQYF
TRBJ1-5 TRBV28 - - TGTGCCAGCAGCAGGGACAATCAGCCCCAGCATTTT CASSRDNQPQHF
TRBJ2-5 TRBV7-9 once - TGTGCCAGCAGCTTAGTGGGCACATGGATGGAGACCCAGTACTTC CASSLVGTWMETQYF
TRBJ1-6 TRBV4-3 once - TGCGCCAGCAGCCCAAACCTCGCCGGCTCCTATAATTCACCCCTCCACTTT CASSPNLAGSYNSPLHF
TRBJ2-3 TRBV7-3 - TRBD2 TGTGCCAGCAGCTTCTTTGCTAGCGGTACAGATACGCAGTATTTT CASSFFASGTDTQYF
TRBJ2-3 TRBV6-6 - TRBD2 TGTGCCAGCAGTTTGACGGGACTAACTACAGATACGCAGTATTTT CASSLTGLTTDTQYF
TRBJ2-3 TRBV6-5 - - TGTGCCAGCAGTTATGGTCCCCTAGCCGACACAGATACGCAGTATTTT CASSYGPLADTDTQYF
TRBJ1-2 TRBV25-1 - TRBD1 TGTGCCAGCACCATGACAGGGATGGCCTATGGCTACACCTTC CASTMTGMAYGYTF
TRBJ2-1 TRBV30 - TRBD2 TGTGCCCTTAGCGGGCCCACCTACAATGAGCAGTTCTTC CALSGPTYNEQFF
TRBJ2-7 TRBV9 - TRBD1 TGTGCCAGCAGCCCAACCGGGACAGGGTACGAGCAGTACTTC CASSPTGTGYEQYF
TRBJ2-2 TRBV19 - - TGTGCCAGTAGTCGGGACTGGGGAACCGGGGAGCTGTTTTTT CASSRDWGTGELFF
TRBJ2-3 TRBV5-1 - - TGCGCCAGCAGCCCGGAGGCGCAACCTAATACGCAGTATTTT CASSPEAQPNTQYF
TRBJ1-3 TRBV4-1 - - TGCGCCAGCAGCCAAGATCGAGGGTTCTCTGGAAACACCATATATTTT CASSQDRGFSGNTIYF
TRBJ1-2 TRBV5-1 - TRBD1 TGCGCCAGCAGCCTCGAAGGGGGCGCGCGCTACACCTTC CASSLEGGARYTF
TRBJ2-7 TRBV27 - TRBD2 TGTGCCAGCCTGGGACTAGCGTCCTACGAGCAGTACTTC CASLGLASYEQYF
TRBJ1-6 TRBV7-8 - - TGTGCCAGCAGCATACTAGCAAGGGGGAGACCCCTCCACTTT CASSILARGRPLHF
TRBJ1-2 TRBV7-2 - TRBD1 TGTGCCAGCAGCTTAGCGGGGACAGACTATGGCTACACCTTC CASSLAGTDYGYTF
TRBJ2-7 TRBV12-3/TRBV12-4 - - TGTGCCAGCAGAGGGGTCTACGAGCAGTACTTC CASRGVYEQYF
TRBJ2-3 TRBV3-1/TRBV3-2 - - TGTGCCAGCAGCCAAGTTTCCTGGGATACGCAGTATTTT CASSQVSWDTQYF
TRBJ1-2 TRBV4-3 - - TGCGCCAGCAGCCAAGATGCTCAGGGAAACTATGGCTACACCTTC CASSQDAQGNYGYTF
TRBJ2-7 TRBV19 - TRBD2 TGTGCCAGTAGTATAACGGGAGGGTCCTACGAGCAGTACTTC CASSITGGSYEQYF
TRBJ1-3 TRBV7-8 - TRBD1 TGTGCCAGCAGCCCAGGACAGGGGACAGGCGGAAACACCATATATTTT CASSPGQGTGGNTIYF
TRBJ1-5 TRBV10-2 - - TGCGCCAGCAGGGAGGGTGGTAGCAATCAGCCCCAGCATTTT CASREGGSNQPQHF
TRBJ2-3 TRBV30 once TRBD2 TGTGCCTGGAAGGGTTATCTTGGCGGGGGTGCAGATACGCAGTATTTT CAWKGYLGGGADTQYF
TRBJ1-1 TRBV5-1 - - TGCGCCAGCAGCTTGGAGCGCGGGGGAGGTGAAGCTTTCTTT CASSLERGGGEAFF
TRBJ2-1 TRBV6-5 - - TGTGCCAGCAGACGAACACAACAACCTTTCGATGAGCAGTTCTTC CASRRTQQPFDEQFF
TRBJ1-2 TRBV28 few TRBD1 TGTGCCAGCAGTCCAGGGGGGCGGGGCTACACCTTC CASSPGGRGYTF
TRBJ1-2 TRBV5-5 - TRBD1 TGTGCCAGCAGAGTCCGTGGAACAGGGGACGGCTATGGCTACACCTTC CASRVRGTGDGYGYTF
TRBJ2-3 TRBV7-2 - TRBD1 TGTGCCAGCAGCCCCGTCCCCGGCAGGGGGCTTATAGGCACAGATACGCAGTATTTT CASSPVPGRGLIGTDTQYF
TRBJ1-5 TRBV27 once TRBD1 TGTGCCAGCAGTCCGGACAGGGGGTCGTATAGCAATCAGCCCCAGCATTTT CASSPDRGSYSNQPQHF
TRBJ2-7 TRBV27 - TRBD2 TGTGCCAGCAGCACCCCGGCGGGAGGGGGTTCCGAGCAGTACTTC CASSTPAGGGSEQYF
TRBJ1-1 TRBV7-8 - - TGTGCCAGCAGCTTAAGGGAGCGCACTGAAGCTTTCTTT CASSLRERTEAFF
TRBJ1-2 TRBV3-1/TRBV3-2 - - TGTGCCAGCAGCCTTCGGGGTACCGGTGGCTACACCTTC CASSLRGTGGYTF
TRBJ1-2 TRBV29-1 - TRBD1 TGCAGCGTAGAGGACAGGGGGCTCGGCTACACCTTC CSVEDRGLGYTF
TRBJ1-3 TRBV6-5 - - TGTGCCAGCAGGCGTGGACAAAGCTCTGGAAACACCATATATTTT CASRRGQSSGNTIYF
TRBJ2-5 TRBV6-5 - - TGTGCCAGCAGTTACGGCGGGCAGACCCAAGAGACCCAGTACTTC CASSYGGQTQETQYF
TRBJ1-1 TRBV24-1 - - TGTGCCACCAGCCAAATCCGGGGGGAAGCTTTCTTT CATSQIRGEAFF
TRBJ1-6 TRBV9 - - TGTGCCAGCAGCCAGGGTACTGGTAATTCACCCCTCCACTTT CASSQGTGNSPLHF
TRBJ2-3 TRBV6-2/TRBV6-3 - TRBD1 TGTGCCAGCAGTTATCCGCCGGGACAGGGGGCGGATACGCAGTATTTT CASSYPPGQGADTQYF
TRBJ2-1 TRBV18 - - TGTGCCAGCTCACCACCAGGGAGCTCCTACAATGAGCAGTTCTTC CASSPPGSSYNEQFF
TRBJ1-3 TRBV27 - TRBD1 TGTGCCAGCAGTCACAAGACAGGGGCTGGAAACACCATATATTTT CASSHKTGAGNTIYF
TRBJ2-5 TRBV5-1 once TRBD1 TGCGCCAGCAGTAAGGGACAGGGATTTAACGTGGAGACCCAGTACTTC CASSKGQGFNVETQYF
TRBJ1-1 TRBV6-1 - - TGTGCCAGCAGGGAAGATTGGAACACTGAAGCTTTCTTT CASREDWNTEAFF
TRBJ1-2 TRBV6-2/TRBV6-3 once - TGTGCCAGCAGCCCCAACGTTAGAGCGGAAGGCTACACCTTC CASSPNVRAEGYTF
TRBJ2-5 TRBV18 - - TGTGCCAGCTCTACCCAAGGGCGGCAAGAGACCCAGTACTTC CASSTQGRQETQYF
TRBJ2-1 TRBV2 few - TGTGCCAGCAGCCCCCGCCAGCGCTACAATGAGCAGTTCTTC CASSPRQRYNEQFF
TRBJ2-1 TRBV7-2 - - TGTGCCAGCAGACAGGACTTAATCTACAATGAGCAGTTCTTC CASRQDLIYNEQFF
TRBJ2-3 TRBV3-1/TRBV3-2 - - TGTGCCAGCAGCCAGGGACCAACACACAGAGATACGCAGTATTTT CASSQGPTHRDTQYF
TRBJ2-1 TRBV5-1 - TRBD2 TGCGCCAGCAGCTTGGCCGTAGCGGGAGCTTACAATGAGCAGTTCTTC CASSLAVAGAYNEQFF
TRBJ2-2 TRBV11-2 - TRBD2 TGTGCCAGCAGCTTAGATATCAGCGGGAAAGACACCGGGGAGCTGTTTTTT CASSLDISGKDTGELFF
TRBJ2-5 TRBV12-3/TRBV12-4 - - TGTGCCAGCAGTTTTGGCGAGACCCAGTACTTC CASSFGETQYF
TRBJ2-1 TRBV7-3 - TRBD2 TGTGCCAGCAGCCACCAGACCCGGGGAGCGGGAAATGAGCAGTTCTTC CASSHQTRGAGNEQFF
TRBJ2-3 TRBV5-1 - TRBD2 TGCGCCAGCAGCTTGTGGGGACTAGCGGGACCAGATACGCAGTATTTT CASSLWGLAGPDTQYF
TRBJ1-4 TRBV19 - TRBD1 TGTGCCAGTAGTATAGGCTCGCTCGGGACAGGGGATGAAAAACTGTTTTTT CASSIGSLGTGDEKLFF
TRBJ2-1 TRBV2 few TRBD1 TGTGCCAGCAGACAGGGGGCGCCGGGCAATGAGCAGTTCTTC CASRQGAPGNEQFF
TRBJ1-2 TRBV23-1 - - TGCGCCAGCAGGCCCCCGCGGGGAAAGCCAGGGCTATATGGCTACACCTTC CASRPPRGKPGLYGYTF